This TCR beta chain is from a study of OX40 agonist ivuxolimab in advanced cancers. Study details: Of mixed ages from about 20 to 80 and averaging 60 years, the group was around 78% male.

The assay was immunoSEQ multiplex PCR, and TCRdb's table has in-frame clones only and misses some. The sample contains about 90,000 clones, roughly nine tenths of which appear only once. The V end lost 5 bases, the J end lost 2 bases, and 21 bases lay between the germline ends. The CDR3 runs 17 residues. CDR1 is LNHDA, CDR2 SQIVND, per germline (reference sequence). Overall study findings and caveats: The specificity for antigen of the expanded peripheral T cells was not determined.

Comment on this clone: Its target is unknown.

This specimen was CD4+ or CD8+ T cells sorted from blood, taken in a trial of the OX40 agonist ivuxolimab. The chain uses TRBV19 and TRBJ2-5; D uncertain. The TCR was taken from an adult with an advanced solid tumor such as melanoma, head and neck, liver or kidney cancer. DNA for the CDR3: TGTGCCAGTAGTCACGGCATCGGACGGTCGTCTCAAGAGACCCAGTACTTC. Protein: CASSHGIGRSSQETQYF.